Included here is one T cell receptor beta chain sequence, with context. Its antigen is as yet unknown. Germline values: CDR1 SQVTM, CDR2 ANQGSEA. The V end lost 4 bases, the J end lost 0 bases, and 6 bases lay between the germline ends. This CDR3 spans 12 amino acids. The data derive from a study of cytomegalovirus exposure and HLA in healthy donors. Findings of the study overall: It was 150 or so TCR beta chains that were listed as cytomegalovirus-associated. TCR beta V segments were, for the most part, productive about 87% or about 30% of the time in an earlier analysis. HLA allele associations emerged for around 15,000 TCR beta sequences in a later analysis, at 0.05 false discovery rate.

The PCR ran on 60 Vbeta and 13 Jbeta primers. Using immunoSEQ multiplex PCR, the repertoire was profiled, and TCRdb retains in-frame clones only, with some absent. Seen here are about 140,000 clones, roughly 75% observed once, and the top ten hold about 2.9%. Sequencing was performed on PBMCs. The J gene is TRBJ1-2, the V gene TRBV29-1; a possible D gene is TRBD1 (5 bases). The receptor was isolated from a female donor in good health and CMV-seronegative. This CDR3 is CSVGGANYGYTF. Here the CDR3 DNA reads TGCAGCGTTGGGGGGGCTAACTATGGCTACACCTTC.